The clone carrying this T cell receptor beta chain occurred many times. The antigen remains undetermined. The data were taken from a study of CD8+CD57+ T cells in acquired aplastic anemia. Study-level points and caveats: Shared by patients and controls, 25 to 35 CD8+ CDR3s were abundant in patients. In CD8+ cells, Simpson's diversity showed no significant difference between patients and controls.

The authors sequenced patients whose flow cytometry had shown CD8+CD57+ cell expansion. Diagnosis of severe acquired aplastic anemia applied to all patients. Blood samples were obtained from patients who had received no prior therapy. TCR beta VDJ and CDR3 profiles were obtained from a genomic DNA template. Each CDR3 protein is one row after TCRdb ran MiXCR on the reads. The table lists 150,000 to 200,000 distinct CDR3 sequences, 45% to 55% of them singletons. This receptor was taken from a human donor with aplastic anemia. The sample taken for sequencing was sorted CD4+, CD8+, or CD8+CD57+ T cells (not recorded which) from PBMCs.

For the CDR3, the DNA is TGCGCCAGCACCACCGAGTCGAACACTGAAGCTTTCTTT. Translating it yields CASTTESNTEAFF. This chain joins TRBV5-1 and TRBJ1-1; D remains ambiguous. This CDR3 has 13 amino acids. The germline CDR1 and CDR2 sequences are SGHRS and YFSETQ. V shed 6 bases and J shed 1 base, with 10 bases lying between them.